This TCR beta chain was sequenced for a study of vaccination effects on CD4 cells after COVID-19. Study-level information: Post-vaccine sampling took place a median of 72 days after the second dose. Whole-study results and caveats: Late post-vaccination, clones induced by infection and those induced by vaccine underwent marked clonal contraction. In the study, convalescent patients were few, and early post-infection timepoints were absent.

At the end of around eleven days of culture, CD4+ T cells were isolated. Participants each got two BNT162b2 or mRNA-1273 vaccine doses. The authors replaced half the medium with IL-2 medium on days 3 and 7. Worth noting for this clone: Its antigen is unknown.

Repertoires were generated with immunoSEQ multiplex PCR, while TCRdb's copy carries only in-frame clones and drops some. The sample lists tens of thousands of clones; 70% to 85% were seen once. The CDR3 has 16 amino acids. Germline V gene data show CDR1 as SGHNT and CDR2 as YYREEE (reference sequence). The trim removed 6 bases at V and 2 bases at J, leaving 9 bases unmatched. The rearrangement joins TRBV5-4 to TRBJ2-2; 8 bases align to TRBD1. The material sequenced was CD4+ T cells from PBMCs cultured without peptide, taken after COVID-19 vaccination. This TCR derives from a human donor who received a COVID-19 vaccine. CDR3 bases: TGTGCCAGCACCTTCCGGGGACAGGTCAACACCGGGGAGCTGTTTTTT. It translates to CASTFRGQVNTGELFF.